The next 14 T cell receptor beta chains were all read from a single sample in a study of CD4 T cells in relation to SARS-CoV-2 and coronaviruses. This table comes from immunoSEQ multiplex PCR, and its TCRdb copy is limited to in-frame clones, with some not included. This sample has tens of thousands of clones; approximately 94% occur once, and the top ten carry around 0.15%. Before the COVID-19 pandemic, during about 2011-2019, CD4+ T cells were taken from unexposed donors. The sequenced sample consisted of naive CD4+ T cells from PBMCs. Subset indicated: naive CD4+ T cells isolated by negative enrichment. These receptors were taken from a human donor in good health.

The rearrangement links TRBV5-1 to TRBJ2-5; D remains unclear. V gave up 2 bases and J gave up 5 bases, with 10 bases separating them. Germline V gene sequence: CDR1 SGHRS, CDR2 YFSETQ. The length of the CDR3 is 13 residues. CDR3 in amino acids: CASSLASRETQYF. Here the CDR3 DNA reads TGCGCCAGCAGCTTAGCCTCCAGGGAGACCCAGTACTTC.

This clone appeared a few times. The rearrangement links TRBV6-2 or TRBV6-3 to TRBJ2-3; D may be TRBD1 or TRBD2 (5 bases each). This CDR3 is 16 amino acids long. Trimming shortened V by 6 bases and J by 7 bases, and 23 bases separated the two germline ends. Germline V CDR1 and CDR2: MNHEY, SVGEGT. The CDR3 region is CASSLLSGTPLHTQYF. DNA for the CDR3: TGTGCCAGCAGCCTTCTCTCCGGGACCCCTCTCCATACGCAGTATTTT.

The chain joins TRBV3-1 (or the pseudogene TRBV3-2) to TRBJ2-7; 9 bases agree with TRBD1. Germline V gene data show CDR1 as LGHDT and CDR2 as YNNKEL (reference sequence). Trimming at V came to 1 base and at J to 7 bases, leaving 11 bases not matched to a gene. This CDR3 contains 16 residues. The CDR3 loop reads CASSQGGGTGSGEQYF. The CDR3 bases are TGTGCCAGCAGCCAAGGGGGCGGGACAGGGTCGGGGGAGCAGTACTTC.

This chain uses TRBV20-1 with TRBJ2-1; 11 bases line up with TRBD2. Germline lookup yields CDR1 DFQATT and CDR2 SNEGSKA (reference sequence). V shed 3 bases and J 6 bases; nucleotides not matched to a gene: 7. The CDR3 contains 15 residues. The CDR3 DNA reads TGCAGTGCTAGTGTACTAGCGGGAGTTGGCAATGAGCAGTTCTTC. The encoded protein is CSASVLAGVGNEQFF.

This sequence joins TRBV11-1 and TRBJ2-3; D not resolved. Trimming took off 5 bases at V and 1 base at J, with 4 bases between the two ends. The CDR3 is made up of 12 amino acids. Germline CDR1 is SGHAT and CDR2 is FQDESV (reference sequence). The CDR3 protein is CASSGGTDTQYF. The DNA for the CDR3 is TGTGCCAGCAGCGGCGGCACAGATACGCAGTATTTT.

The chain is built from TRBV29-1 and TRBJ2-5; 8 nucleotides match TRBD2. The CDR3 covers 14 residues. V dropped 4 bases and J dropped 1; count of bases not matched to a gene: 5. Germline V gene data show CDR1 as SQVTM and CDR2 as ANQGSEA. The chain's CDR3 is CSVVGGGSQETQYF. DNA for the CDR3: TGCAGCGTTGTAGGCGGGGGGAGCCAAGAGACCCAGTACTTC.

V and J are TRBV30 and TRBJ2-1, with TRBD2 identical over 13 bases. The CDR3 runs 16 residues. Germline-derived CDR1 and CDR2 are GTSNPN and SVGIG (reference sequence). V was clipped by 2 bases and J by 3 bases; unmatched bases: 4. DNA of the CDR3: TGTGCCTGGAGTCCCTGGACTAGCGGGAGCTACAATGAGCAGTTCTTC. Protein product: CAWSPWTSGSYNEQFF.

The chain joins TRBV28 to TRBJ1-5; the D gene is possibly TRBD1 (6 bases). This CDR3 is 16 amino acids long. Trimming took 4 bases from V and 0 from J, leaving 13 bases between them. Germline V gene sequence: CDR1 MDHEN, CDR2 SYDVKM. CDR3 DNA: TGTGCCAGCAGTTCCGCAGGGGCTCCTAGCAATCAGCCCCAGCATTTT. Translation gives CASSSAGAPSNQPQHF.

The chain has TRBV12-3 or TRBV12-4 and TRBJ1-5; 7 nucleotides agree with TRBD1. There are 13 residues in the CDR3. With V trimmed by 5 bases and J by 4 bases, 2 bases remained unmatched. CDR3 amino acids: CASSRQGNQPQHF. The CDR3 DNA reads TGTGCCAGCAGTCGACAGGGAAATCAGCCCCAGCATTTT.

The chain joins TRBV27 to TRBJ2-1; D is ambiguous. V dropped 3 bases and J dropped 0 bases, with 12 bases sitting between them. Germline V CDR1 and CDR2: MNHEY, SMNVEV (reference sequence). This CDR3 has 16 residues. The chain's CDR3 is CASSFVRPSSYNEQFF. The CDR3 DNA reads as TGTGCCAGCAGTTTTGTCAGGCCGAGCTCCTACAATGAGCAGTTCTTC.

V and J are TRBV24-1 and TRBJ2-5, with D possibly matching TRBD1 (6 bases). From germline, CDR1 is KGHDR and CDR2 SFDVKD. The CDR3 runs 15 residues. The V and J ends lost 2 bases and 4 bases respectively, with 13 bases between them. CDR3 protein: CATSDYTGWRETQYF. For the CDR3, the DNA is TGTGCCACCAGTGATTATACAGGGTGGAGAGAGACCCAGTACTTC.

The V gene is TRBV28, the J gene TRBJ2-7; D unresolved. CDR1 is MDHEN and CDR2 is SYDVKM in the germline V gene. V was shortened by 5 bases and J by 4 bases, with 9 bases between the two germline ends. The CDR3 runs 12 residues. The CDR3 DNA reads TGTGCCAGCAGTCAGGCGATATACGAGCAGTACTTC. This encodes CASSQAIYEQYF.

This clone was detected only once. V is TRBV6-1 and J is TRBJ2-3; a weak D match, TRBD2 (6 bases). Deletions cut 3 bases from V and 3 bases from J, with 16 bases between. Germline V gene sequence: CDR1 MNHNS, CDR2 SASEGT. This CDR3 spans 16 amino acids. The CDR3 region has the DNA TGTGCCAGCAGTGACGGAGGGGCGCTTGGGACAGATACGCAGTATTTT. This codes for CASSDGGALGTDTQYF.

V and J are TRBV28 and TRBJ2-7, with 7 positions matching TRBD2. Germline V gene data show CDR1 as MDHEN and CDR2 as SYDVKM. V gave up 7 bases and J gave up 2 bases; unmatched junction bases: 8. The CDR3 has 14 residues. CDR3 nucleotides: TGTGCCAGCACCCCGGGGGGATTCACCTACGAGCAGTACTTC. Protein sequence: CASTPGGFTYEQYF. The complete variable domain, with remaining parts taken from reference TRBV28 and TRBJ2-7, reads DVKVTQSSRYLVKRTGEKVFLECVQDMDHENMFWYRQDPGLGLRLIYFSYDVKMKEKGDIPEGYSVSREKKERFSLILESASTNQTSMYLCASTPGGFTYEQYFGPGTRLTVT.